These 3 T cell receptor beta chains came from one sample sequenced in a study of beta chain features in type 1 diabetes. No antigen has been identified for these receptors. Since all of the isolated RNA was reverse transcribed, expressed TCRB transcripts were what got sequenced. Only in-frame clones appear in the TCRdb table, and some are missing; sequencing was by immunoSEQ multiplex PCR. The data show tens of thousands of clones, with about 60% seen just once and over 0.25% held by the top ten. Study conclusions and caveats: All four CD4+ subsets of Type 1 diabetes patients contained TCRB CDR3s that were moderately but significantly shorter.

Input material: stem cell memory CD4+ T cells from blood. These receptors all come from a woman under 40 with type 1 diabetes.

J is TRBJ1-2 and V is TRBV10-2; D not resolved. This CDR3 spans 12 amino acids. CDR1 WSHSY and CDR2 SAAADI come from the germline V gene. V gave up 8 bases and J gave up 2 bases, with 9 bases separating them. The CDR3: CASLDGNYGYTF. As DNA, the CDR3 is TGCGCCAGCCTCGACGGGAACTATGGCTACACCTTC.

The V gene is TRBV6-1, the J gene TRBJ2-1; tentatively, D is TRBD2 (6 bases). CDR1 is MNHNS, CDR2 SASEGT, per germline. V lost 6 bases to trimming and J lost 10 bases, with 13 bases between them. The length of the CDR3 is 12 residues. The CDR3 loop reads CASSLASGEQFF. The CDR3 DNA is TGTGCCAGCAGCCTAGCGTCTGGGGAGCAGTTCTTC.

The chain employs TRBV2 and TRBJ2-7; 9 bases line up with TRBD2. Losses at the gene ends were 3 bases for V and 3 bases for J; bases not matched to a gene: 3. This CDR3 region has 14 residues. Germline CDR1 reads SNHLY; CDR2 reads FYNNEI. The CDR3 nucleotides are TGTGCCAGCAGTGAGAGGCGGGAGGGCTACGAGCAGTACTTC. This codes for CASSERREGYEQYF.